The entry below describes one T cell receptor beta chain. The data were obtained in a study of T cell changes during pregnancy in multiple sclerosis. CDR1 and CDR2 (germline): MGHDK, SYGVNS. V was trimmed by 2 bases and J by 5 bases, leaving 8 bases between them. The CDR3 consists of 13 residues. Assay used: immunoSEQ multiplex PCR; TCRdb lists only in-frame clones, some missing. The sample lists some 55,000 clones, approximately 90% seen once, with less than 6% in the top ten. The sample taken for sequencing was peripheral blood from another person, used as feeder cells. The origin of this receptor is a human donor whose cells served as feeder cells for cultures in a pregnancy study. V usage is TRBV25-1 and J usage is TRBJ2-3; D remains ambiguous. The CDR3: CASSETVGDTQYF. The DNA for the CDR3 is TGTGCCAGCAGTGAAACGGTAGGAGATACGCAGTATTTT.